This entry concerns a single T cell receptor (beta chain). Its antigen is currently unknown. Repertoires were generated with immunoSEQ multiplex PCR, while TCRdb's copy carries only in-frame clones and drops some. The profile covers some 60,000 clones, with 60% to 85% appearing a single time and roughly 3.5% taken by the ten largest. This sample was included in a study of T cell responses to AZD1222 COVID-19 vaccine. General study results and limits: Every sample of the repertoires postdated the peak T cell response. The reported proportion of spike-specific TCRs targeting unmutated variant regions was nearly half. Spike-specific TCR breadth and depth both grew after two AZD1222 doses. Clonal diversity may have been underestimated in mostly white British donors.

CDR1 SEHNR and CDR2 FQNEAQ come from the germline V gene (reference sequence). This CDR3 comprises 14 residues. Trimming left V 2 bases short and J 2 bases short, with 8 bases between. Sequencing was performed on peripheral blood, taken 28 days after the second AZD1222 dose. The sequence derives from an adult who received the AZD1222 COVID-19 vaccine. The chain links TRBV7-9 to TRBJ2-3; TRBD1 might be the D (6 bases). The CDR3 sequence: CASSLQGHTDTQYF. The CDR3 nucleotides read TGTGCCAGCAGCTTACAGGGGCACACAGATACGCAGTATTTT.